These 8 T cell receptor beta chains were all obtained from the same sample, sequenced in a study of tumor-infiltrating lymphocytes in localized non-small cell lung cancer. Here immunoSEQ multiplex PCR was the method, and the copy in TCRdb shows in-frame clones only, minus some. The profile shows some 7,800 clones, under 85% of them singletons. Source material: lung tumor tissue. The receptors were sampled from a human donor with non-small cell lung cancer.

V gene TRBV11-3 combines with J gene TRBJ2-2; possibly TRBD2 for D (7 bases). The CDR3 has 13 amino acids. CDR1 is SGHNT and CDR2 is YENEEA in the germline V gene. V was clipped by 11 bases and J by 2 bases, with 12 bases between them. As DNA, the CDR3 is TGTGCCGGGGAGGGGACAAACACCGGGGAGCTGTTTTTT. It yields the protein CAGEGTNTGELFF.

CDR3 in DNA: TGTGCCAGCTCACCTCAGCGGGATAGCTACAATGAGCAGTTCTTC. Translating gives CASSPQRDSYNEQFF. The chain has TRBV18 and TRBJ2-1; 7 positions agree with TRBD2. CDR3 length: 15 amino acids. J gave up 3 bases and V 3 bases, and 5 bases lay outside the gene matches. Germline loops: CDR1 KGHSH, CDR2 LQKENI.

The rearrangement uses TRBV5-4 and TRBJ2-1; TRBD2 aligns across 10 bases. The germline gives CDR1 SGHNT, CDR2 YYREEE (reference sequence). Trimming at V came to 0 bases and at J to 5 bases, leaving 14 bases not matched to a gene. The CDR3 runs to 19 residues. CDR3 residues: CASSLALLAGEYLNNEQFF. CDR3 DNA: TGTGCCAGCAGCTTGGCCCTCCTAGCGGGAGAGTACTTGAACAATGAGCAGTTCTTC.

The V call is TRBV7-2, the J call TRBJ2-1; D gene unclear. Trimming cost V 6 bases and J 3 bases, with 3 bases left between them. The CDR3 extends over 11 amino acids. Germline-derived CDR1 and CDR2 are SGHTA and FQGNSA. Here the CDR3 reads CASRGYNEQFF. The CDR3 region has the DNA TGTGCCAGCAGGGGCTACAATGAGCAGTTCTTC.

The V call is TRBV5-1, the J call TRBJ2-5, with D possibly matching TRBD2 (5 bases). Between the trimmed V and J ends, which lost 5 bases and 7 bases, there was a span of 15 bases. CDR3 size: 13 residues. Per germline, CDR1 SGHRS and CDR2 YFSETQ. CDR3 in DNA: TGCGCCAGCAGTCCCGGGCCACGGGGGACCCAGTACTTC. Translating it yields CASSPGPRGTQYF.

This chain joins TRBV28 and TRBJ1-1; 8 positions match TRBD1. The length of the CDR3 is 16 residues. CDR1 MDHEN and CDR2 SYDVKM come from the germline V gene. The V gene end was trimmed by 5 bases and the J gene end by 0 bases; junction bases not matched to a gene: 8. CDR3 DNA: TGTGCCAGCAGTCCGGCGACAGGGGAGATGAACACTGAAGCTTTCTTT. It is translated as CASSPATGEMNTEAFF.

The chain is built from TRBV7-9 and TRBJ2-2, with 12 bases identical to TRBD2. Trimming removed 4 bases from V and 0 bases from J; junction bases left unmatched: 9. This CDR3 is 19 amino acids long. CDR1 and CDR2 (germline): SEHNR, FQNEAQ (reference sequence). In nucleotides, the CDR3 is TGTGCCAGCAGCTCTGCCCCGGGACTAGCGGGTTCGAACACCGGGGAGCTGTTTTTT. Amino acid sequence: CASSSAPGLAGSNTGELFF. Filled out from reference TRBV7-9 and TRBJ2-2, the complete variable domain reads DTGVSQNPRHKITKRGQNVTFRCDPISEHNRLYWYRQTLGQGPEFLTYFQNEAQLEKSRLLSDRFSAERPKGSFSTLEIQRTEQGDSAMYLCASSSAPGLAGSNTGELFFGEGSRLTVL.

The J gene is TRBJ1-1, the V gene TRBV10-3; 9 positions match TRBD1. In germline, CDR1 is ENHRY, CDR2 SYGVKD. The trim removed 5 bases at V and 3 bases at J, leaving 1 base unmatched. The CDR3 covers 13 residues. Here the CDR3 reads CAISRTGDTEAFF. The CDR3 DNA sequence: TGTGCCATCAGTAGGACAGGGGACACTGAAGCTTTCTTT.